This T cell receptor beta chain was documented in a study of T cell responses to AZD1222 COVID-19 vaccine. Sequenced by immunoSEQ multiplex PCR; TCRdb stores in-frame clones only, minus some. The table has about 110,000 clones, approximately 90% seen once. Germline lookup yields CDR1 MNHEY and CDR2 SVGEGT. This CDR3 contains 14 residues. Trimming left V 5 bases short and J 2 bases short, with 11 bases between. For this clone: Its specificity is unknown.

Whole-study results and caveats: Vaccine-associated CD4 TCRs ranged over spike, dominating at 160-218 and 743-854.

This clonotype was sampled from an adult in good health. This chain uses TRBV6-2 or TRBV6-3 with TRBJ2-3; D might be TRBD1 (5 bases). The sequencing here drew on peripheral blood, taken on day 0 of AZD1222 vaccination. Here the CDR3 DNA reads TGTGCCAGCAGTAGGACATTTTCCACAGATACGCAGTATTTT. It encodes CASSRTFSTDTQYF.